This entry lists 9 T cell receptor beta chains sequenced from one sample in a study of identical twins. TCRdb used MiXCR to reprocess the 5' RACE reads, holding one entry per CDR3 protein. The sample yields hundreds of thousands of distinct CDR3 sequences, roughly 7.2% seen once. These same data were also listed under a study on yellow fever vaccine responses in identical twins.

Sequenced sample: PBMCs. Source of these receptors: a woman younger than 35 in good health.

The sample holds many counts of this clonotype. This chain links TRBV6-1 with TRBJ1-4, with D unresolved. Trimming cost V 6 bases and J 0 bases, with 5 bases left between them. The CDR3 runs to 13 residues. Germline V CDR1 and CDR2: MNHNS, SASEGT. DNA of the CDR3: TGTGCCAGCAGGGTCGCAACTAATGAAAAACTGTTTTTT. It codes for CASRVATNEKLFF.

V usage is TRBV18 and J usage is TRBJ2-6; D might be TRBD1 (6 bases). Germline V lookup: CDR1 KGHSH, CDR2 LQKENI. The V end was cut by 6 bases, the J end by 4 bases, with 16 bases between. CDR3 length equals 16 residues. CDR3 protein: CASSLIQGSGANVLTF. DNA for the CDR3: TGTGCCAGCTCCCTCATACAGGGTTCCGGGGCCAACGTCCTGACTTTC.

There are many counts of this clonotype. The rearrangement uses TRBV6-5 and TRBJ2-3; D is unresolved. Germline loops: CDR1 MNHEY, CDR2 SVGAGI. The CDR3 contains 13 residues. V lost 3 bases and J lost 1, with 5 bases in between. The DNA for the CDR3 is TGTGCCAGCAGTTATTTCGGCACAGATACGCAGTATTTT. Translated, it gives CASSYFGTDTQYF.

This clonotype was seen repeatedly, ten times or more. The genes are TRBV5-5 and TRBJ1-5; D is unresolved. V lost 1 base to trimming and J lost 5 bases, with 7 bases between them. The length of the CDR3 is 13 residues. Germline loops: CDR1 SGHKS, CDR2 YYEKEE (reference sequence). In nucleotides, the CDR3 is TGTGCCAGCAGCTTGTTGTGGGATCAGCCCCAGCATTTT. Translated: CASSLLWDQPQHF.

This clonotype was picked up many times. V is TRBV12-3 or TRBV12-4 and J is TRBJ2-7; TRBD1 matches at 8 bases. The junction had 7 bases not matched to a gene; V was cut back by 3 bases and J by 6 bases. There are 14 residues in the CDR3. CDR3 nucleotide sequence: TGTGCCAGCAGTTTTGGCAGGGGGCGAGTCGAGCAGTACTTC. Amino acids: CASSFGRGRVEQYF.

This clonotype was seen a handful of times. The CDR3 spells CASSYRGHSGTEAFF. In DNA form, the CDR3 reads TGTGCCAGCAGTTACCGGGGACATTCCGGTACTGAAGCTTTCTTT. V and J are TRBV6-5 and TRBJ1-1, with D possibly matching TRBD1 (6 bases). CDR1 MNHEY and CDR2 SVGAGI come from the germline V gene. The CDR3 extends over 15 amino acids. V shed 2 bases and J shed 5 bases, with 15 bases lying between them.

This clonotype was seen a few times. J is TRBJ2-1 and V is TRBV6-1; D possibly corresponds to TRBD2 (6 bases). CDR1 and CDR2 (germline): MNHNS, SASEGT. This CDR3 comprises 15 residues. Trimming left V 4 bases short and J 6 bases short, with 16 bases between. Here the CDR3 reads CASSAGLQSVNEQFF. The CDR3 DNA reads as TGTGCCAGCAGTGCGGGACTCCAGAGTGTCAATGAGCAGTTCTTC.

This clonotype was detected a few times. The chain recombines TRBV27 with TRBJ2-2; D not resolved. Trimming removed 7 bases at V and 2 bases at J, with 8 bases between. The length of the CDR3 is 13 residues. Germline V CDR1 and CDR2: MNHEY, SMNVEV (reference sequence). CDR3 loop: CASKESNTGELFF. For the CDR3, the DNA is TGTGCCAGCAAGGAATCTAACACCGGGGAGCTGTTTTTT.

This clonotype has ten or more counts. This chain links TRBV4-1 with TRBJ1-1, with D perhaps TRBD1 (5 bases). Trimming shortened V by 4 bases and J by 3 bases, and 9 bases separated the two germline ends. Germline V gene data show CDR1 as MGHRA and CDR2 as YSYEKL. The CDR3 length is 13 residues. The CDR3, as DNA: TGCGCCAGCAGCCCGGGACCCGACACTGAAGCTTTCTTT. This codes for CASSPGPDTEAFF.